This T cell receptor (beta chain) originates from a study of T cell responses to AZD1222 COVID-19 vaccine. Pooled in the analysis were second doses at about 4 or about 12 weeks. Study-wide points: Of the AZD1222 recipients, only five or six were seropositive at baseline. Rises in breadth and depth of Spike-specific TCRs came after two AZD1222 doses.

The CDR3 has 15 amino acids. The V end lost 2 bases, the J end lost 8 bases, and 13 bases lay between the germline ends. Germline V gives CDR1 MNHEY, CDR2 SMNVEV (reference sequence). Produced via immunoSEQ multiplex PCR; TCRdb's table is partial and in-frame only. In the table there are around 120,000 clones, roughly nine tenths of which are singletons. Of note for this clone: The antigen is unknown.

The V call is TRBV27, the J call TRBJ1-6; weak D call: TRBD1 (5 bases). The clonotype originates from an adult who received the AZD1222 COVID-19 vaccine. The sample in question was peripheral blood, obtained 28 days after the second AZD1222 dose. The CDR3 sequence is CASSLIRQGHSPLHF. CDR3 nucleotides: TGTGCCAGCAGTTTAATTCGGCAGGGTCATTCACCCCTCCACTTT.